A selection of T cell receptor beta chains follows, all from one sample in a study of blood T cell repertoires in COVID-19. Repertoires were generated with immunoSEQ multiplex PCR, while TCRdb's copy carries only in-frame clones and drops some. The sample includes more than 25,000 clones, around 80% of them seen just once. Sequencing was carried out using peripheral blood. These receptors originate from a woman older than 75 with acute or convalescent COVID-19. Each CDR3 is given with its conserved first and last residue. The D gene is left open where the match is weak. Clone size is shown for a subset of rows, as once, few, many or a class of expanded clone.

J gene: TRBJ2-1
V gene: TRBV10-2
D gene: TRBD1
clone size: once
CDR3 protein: CASSFQGAAYNEQFF
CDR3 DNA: TGCGCCAGCAGCTTCCAGGGGGCCGCCTACAATGAGCAGTTCTTC

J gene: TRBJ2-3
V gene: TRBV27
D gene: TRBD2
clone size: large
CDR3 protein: CASSWGGVTDTQYF
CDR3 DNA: TGTGCCAGCAGTTGGGGGGGAGTAACAGATACGCAGTATTTT

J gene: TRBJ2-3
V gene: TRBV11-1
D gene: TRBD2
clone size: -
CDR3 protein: CASSLIAGGNTDTQYF
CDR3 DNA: TGTGCCAGCAGCTTAATAGCGGGGGGGAACACAGATACGCAGTATTTT

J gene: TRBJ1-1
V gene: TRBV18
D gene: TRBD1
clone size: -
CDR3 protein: CASSQLDRRIEAFF
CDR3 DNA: TGTGCCAGCTCACAACTGGACAGGCGTATTGAAGCTTTCTTT

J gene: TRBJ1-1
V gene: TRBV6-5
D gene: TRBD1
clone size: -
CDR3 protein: CASSRTGARNTEAFF
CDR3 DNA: TGTGCCAGCAGTAGAACAGGGGCGCGGAACACTGAAGCTTTCTTT

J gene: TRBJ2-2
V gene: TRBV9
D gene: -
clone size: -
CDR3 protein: CASSVASTGELFF
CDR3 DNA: TGTGCCAGCAGCGTAGCCAGCACCGGGGAGCTGTTTTTT

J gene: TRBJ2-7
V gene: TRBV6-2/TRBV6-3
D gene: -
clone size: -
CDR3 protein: CASSLDRNEQYF
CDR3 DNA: TGTGCCAGCAGTCTCGACAGGAACGAGCAGTACTTC

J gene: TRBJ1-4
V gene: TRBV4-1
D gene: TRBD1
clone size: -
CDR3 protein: CASSAGGLANEKLFF
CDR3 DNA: TGCGCCAGCAGCGCAGGGGGCCTTGCTAATGAAAAACTGTTTTTT

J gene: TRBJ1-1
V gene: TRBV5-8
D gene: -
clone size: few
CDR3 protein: CASSVQGRTEAFF
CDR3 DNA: TGTGCCAGCAGCGTACAGGGCCGCACTGAAGCTTTCTTT

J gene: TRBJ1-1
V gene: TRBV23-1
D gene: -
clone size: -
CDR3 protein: CASTYKTANRVNTEAFF
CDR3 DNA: TGCGCCAGCACTTACAAGACAGCGAATAGGGTGAACACTGAAGCTTTCTTT

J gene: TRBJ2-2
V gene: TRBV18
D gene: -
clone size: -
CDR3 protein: CASSVRGNTGELFF
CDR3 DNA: TGTGCCAGCTCCGTAAGGGGAAACACCGGGGAGCTGTTTTTT

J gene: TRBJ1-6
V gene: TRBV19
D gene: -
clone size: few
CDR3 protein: CASRRTQDNSPLHF
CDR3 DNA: TGTGCCAGTAGGCGCACTCAGGATAATTCACCCCTCCACTTT

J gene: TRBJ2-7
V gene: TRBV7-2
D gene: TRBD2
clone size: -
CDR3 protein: CASSKGLAPYEQYF
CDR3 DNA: TGTGCCAGCAGCAAGGGACTAGCTCCCTACGAGCAGTACTTC

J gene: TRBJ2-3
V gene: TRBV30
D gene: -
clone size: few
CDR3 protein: CAWSGAPLLPPPDTQYF
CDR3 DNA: TGTGCCTGGAGTGGGGCCCCTTTGTTGCCACCCCCAGATACGCAGTATTTT

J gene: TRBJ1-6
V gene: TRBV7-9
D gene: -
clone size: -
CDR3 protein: CASSSQGVGFDNSPLHF
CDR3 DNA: TGTGCCAGCAGCTCACAGGGTGTAGGGTTCGATAATTCACCCCTCCACTTT

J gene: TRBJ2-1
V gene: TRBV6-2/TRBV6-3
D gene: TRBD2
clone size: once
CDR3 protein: CASSFAGTSGRAEFF
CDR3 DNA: TGTGCCAGCAGTTTCGCCGGGACTAGCGGGAGGGCCGAGTTCTTC

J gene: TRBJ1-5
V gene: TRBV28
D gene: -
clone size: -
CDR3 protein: CASSLFQGHQPQHF
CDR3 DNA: TGTGCCAGCAGTTTATTCCAGGGGCATCAGCCCCAGCATTTT

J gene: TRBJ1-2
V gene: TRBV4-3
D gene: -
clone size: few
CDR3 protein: CASSQDKQGYGYTF
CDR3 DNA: TGCGCCAGCAGCCAAGATAAACAGGGATATGGCTACACCTTC

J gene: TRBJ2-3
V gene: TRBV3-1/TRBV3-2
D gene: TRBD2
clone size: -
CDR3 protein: CASSLTSGGATDTQYF
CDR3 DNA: TGTGCCAGCAGCCTCACTAGCGGGGGGGCCACAGATACGCAGTATTTT

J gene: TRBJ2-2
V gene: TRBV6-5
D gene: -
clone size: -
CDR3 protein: CASRSHRVYTGELFF
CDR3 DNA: TGTGCCAGCAGGTCCCACAGGGTTTACACCGGGGAGCTGTTTTTT

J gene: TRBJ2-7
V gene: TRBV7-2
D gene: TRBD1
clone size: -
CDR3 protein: CASSSDRGYEQYF
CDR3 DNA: TGTGCCAGCAGCTCCGACAGGGGCTACGAGCAGTACTTC

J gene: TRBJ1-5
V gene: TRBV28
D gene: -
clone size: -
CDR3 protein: CASSFIGADQPQHF
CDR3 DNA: TGTGCCAGCAGTTTTATAGGGGCCGATCAGCCCCAGCATTTT

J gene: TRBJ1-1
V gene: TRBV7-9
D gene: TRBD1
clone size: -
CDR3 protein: CATALGQTAEAFF
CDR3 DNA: TGTGCCACCGCCTTGGGACAGACGGCTGAAGCTTTCTTT

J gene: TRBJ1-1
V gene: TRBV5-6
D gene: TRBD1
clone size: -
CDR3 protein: CASILDRGSNTEAFF
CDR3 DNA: TGTGCCAGCATCCTAGACAGGGGGAGTAACACTGAAGCTTTCTTT